This T cell receptor beta chain was captured in a study of response to subunit inactivated influenza vaccine. TCRdb redid the calling of the RT-PCR reads with MiXCR, one entry per CDR3 protein. The sample shows hundreds of thousands of distinct CDR3 sequences, around 25% of them seen only once. CDR3 size: 14 residues. V was pared by 5 bases and J by 4 bases, with 14 bases between. The germline V gene has CDR1 DFQATT and CDR2 SNEGSKA (reference sequence). The chain links TRBV20-1 to TRBJ2-2; D is unclear. The source was CD4+ T cells sorted from PBMCs, collected roughly 5 days after vaccination. This TCR derives from a man aged 50 or older who received an inactivated influenza vaccine. The CDR3 region has the DNA TGCAGTGCTGACGCTAGACGGACCACCGGGGAGCTGTTTTTT. Translated, it gives CSADARRTTGELFF.